These 5 T cell receptor beta chains share one sample of origin, sequenced in a study of shared clonotypes between healthy human individuals. Assay used: immunoSEQ multiplex PCR; TCRdb lists only in-frame clones, some missing. The repertoire includes 2 million to 2.5 million clones, more than 85% of them detected once, and 0.3% to 0.4% sits in the top ten. The sample comprised naive CD4+ T cells from PBMCs. Specified subset: CD45RA+ positively selected. All receptors derive from a man aged 18 to 29 in good health. Some clones in this sample may be carry-over from other donors' samples.

As to this clone: Different DNA sequences within this sample yield the same CDR3. The chain couples TRBV18 to TRBJ2-2; 7 bases are shared with TRBD1. Per the germline V gene, CDR1 is KGHSH and CDR2 is LQKENI. V trimming: 3 bases; J trimming: 1 base; junction bases outside the gene matches: 5. This CDR3 spans 16 amino acids. CDR3 coding DNA: TGTGCCAGCTCACCGGGACAGCTACTGAACACCGGGGAGCTGTTTTTT. Translation: CASSPGQLLNTGELFF.

The chain joins TRBV5-4 to TRBJ2-5, with TRBD1 matching over 8 bases. With V trimmed by 4 bases and J by 5 bases, 13 bases remained unmatched. Germline V gene lookup returns CDR1 SGHNT and CDR2 YYREEE (reference sequence). There are 16 residues in the CDR3. CDR3 DNA sequence: TGTGCCAGCAGCGTAAGAGTGGGACAGGTCGGTGAGACCCAGTACTTC. Protein sequence: CASSVRVGQVGETQYF.

To note about this clone: One end of the junction varies from germline; a read error may be responsible. The rearrangement joins TRBV18 to TRBJ2-2; 8 bases fit TRBD2. The germline CDR1 and CDR2 sequences are KGHSH and LQKENI. The CDR3 runs to 16 residues. This CDR3 reads CATSSLAGGPPGELFF. The CDR3 nucleotides are TGTGCCACCTCATCCTTGGCGGGAGGTCCACCCGGGGAGCTGTTTTTT.

Note on this clone: The identical CDR3 is also encoded by other nucleotide sequences in the sample. The V gene is TRBV5-1, the J gene TRBJ1-1; tentative D call: TRBD1 (6 bases). V lost 2 bases to trimming and J lost 0 bases, with 11 bases between them. The CDR3 totals 15 residues. Germline loops: CDR1 SGHRS, CDR2 YFSETQ. Here the CDR3 reads CASSLLGHLNTEAFF. The CDR3 nucleotides read TGCGCCAGCAGCTTACTGGGACACCTGAACACTGAAGCTTTCTTT.

V is TRBV6-4 and J is TRBJ1-1, with no clear D. The CDR3 covers 11 residues. Germline V gene lookup returns CDR1 MRHNA and CDR2 SNTAGT. Trimming took off 7 bases at V and 6 bases at J, with 9 bases between the two ends. CDR3 region: CASIKEAEAFF. In nucleotides, the CDR3 is TGTGCCAGCATCAAGGAGGCTGAAGCTTTCTTT.